A single TCR beta chain is shown here with its context. Its antigen is still unknown. This sample stems from a study of somatic mutations in cytotoxic T cells in rheumatoid arthritis. Study-level findings and limits: Per patient, the largest CD8+ clone was found to exceed 20% of CD8+ cells in about an eighth of the 65 cases.

Sequencing was performed with immunoSEQ multiplex PCR; in TCRdb, only in-frame clones are kept and a portion is missing. This sample has over 15,000 clones; more than 60% occur once, and the top ten carry 4.8%. The V segment lost 1 base and the J segment 7 bases; nucleotides outside the gene matches: 6. This CDR3 spans 15 amino acids. Germline CDR1 LGHNA, CDR2 YNFKEQ. Material: CD8+ T cells sorted from blood. The J gene is TRBJ2-1, the V gene TRBV4-2; 8 bases align to TRBD2. This sequence was found in an adult with rheumatoid arthritis. CDR3 coding DNA: TGTGCCAGCAGCCAAGGTACGGGGGGGCAGAATGAGCAGTTCTTC. Residues: CASSQGTGGQNEQFF.